Detailed here is one TCR beta chain. The data originate from a study of blood T cell repertoires in COVID-19. Study at large: Samples taken during acute and convalescent COVID-19 were collected in the United States, Italy and Spain.

Exposed enrollees encountered a COVID-19 case at some point within 2 weeks before study entry. This CDR3 is 16 amino acids long. With 3 bases removed from V and 0 bases from J, the gap between germline ends came to 12 bases. The germline V gene has CDR1 KGHSH and CDR2 LQKENI. The data were produced by immunoSEQ multiplex PCR, yet TCRdb's version contains in-frame clones alone and is incomplete. The top ten hold 2.5% to 3.5% of the sample, which has some 300,000 clones, around nine tenths seen once. The rearrangement links TRBV18 to TRBJ2-1, with D possibly TRBD1 on 6 matching bases. Sequenced: PBMCs or T cells enriched from blood (not recorded which). The sequence was collected from a woman aged 50 to 60 who had been exposed to COVID-19. The CDR3 DNA reads TGTGCCAGCTCACCCCTCAGGGGCCTCTCCTACAATGAGCAGTTCTTC. Translating gives CASSPLRGLSYNEQFF.